These T cell receptor beta chains were read from a single sample in a study of blood T cell repertoires in COVID-19. Assay: immunoSEQ multiplex PCR; the TCRdb copy retains only in-frame clones and omits some. The sample yields tens of thousands of clones, approximately 80% seen once. Sequenced: peripheral blood. The receptors here all came from a human donor in a cohort sampled during active COVID-19. CDR3s include the opening cysteine and the closing phenylalanine or tryptophan. The D gene is left open where the match is weak. Rows give clone size only sometimes, using once, few, many, or a class for an expanded clone.

J: TRBJ1-3
V: TRBV5-1
D: TRBD1
size: once
CDR3: CASSFSTGVGSSGNTIYF
DNA: TGCGCCAGCAGCTTCTCGACAGGGGTCGGTTCCTCTGGAAACACCATATATTTT

J: TRBJ1-5
V: TRBV7-3
D: TRBD1
size: NA
CDR3: CASSSRQGGQPQHF
DNA: TGTGCCAGCAGCTCCCGACAGGGAGGTCAGCCCCAGCATTTT

J: TRBJ1-1
V: TRBV6-5
D: TRBD1
size: NA
CDR3: CASSSGTGVNTEAFF
DNA: TGTGCCAGCAGTTCGGGGACAGGGGTGAACACTGAAGCTTTCTTT

J: TRBJ1-5
V: TRBV6-6
D: NA
size: NA
CDR3: CASSSGWQPQHF
DNA: TGTGCCAGCAGCTCCGGTTGGCAGCCCCAGCATTTT

J: TRBJ2-5
V: TRBV3-1/TRBV3-2
D: TRBD2
size: once
CDR3: CASSPSGSQWETQYF
DNA: TGTGCCAGCAGCCCTAGCGGGAGCCAGTGGGAGACCCAGTACTTC

J: TRBJ2-3
V: TRBV29-1
D: NA
size: NA
CDR3: CSVVGGKGETDTQYF
DNA: TGCAGCGTTGTGGGTGGAAAGGGGGAAACAGATACGCAGTATTTT

J: TRBJ2-5
V: TRBV12-5
D: NA
size: NA
CDR3: CASGPEVETQYF
DNA: TGTGCTAGTGGTCCCGAGGTAGAGACCCAGTACTTC

J: TRBJ2-7
V: TRBV5-6
D: TRBD1
size: NA
CDR3: CASSLGQGSYEQYF
DNA: TGTGCCAGCAGCTTGGGACAGGGCTCCTACGAGCAGTACTTC

J: TRBJ2-1
V: TRBV2
D: NA
size: NA
CDR3: CASSARRGSYNEQFF
DNA: TGTGCCAGCAGTGCCCGCAGGGGCTCCTACAATGAGCAGTTCTTC

J: TRBJ2-5
V: TRBV7-9
D: NA
size: NA
CDR3: CASSLERAVETQYF
DNA: TGTGCCAGCAGCTTAGAGAGGGCAGTCGAGACCCAGTACTTC

J: TRBJ1-1
V: TRBV5-4
D: NA
size: NA
CDR3: CASSFEVMNTEAFF
DNA: TGTGCCAGCAGCTTCGAGGTCATGAACACTGAAGCTTTCTTT

J: TRBJ2-3
V: TRBV6-1
D: NA
size: NA
CDR3: CASSERSREALDTQYF
DNA: TGTGCCAGCAGTGAAAGGAGCAGGGAGGCGTTAGATACGCAGTATTTT

J: TRBJ1-5
V: TRBV7-8
D: TRBD1
size: few
CDR3: CASSLKGGWGQPQHF
DNA: TGTGCCAGCAGCCTGAAAGGGGGCTGGGGACAGCCCCAGCATTTT

J: TRBJ2-1
V: TRBV5-1
D: TRBD2
size: NA
CDR3: CASSPGSGLAGGPSYNEQFF
DNA: TGCGCCAGCAGCCCGGGTTCGGGACTAGCGGGAGGGCCCTCCTACAATGAGCAGTTCTTC

J: TRBJ2-2
V: TRBV5-1
D: TRBD1
size: NA
CDR3: CASSLGGQGNTGELFF
DNA: TGCGCCAGCAGCTTGGGGGGACAGGGAAACACCGGGGAGCTGTTTTTT

J: TRBJ2-5
V: TRBV12-3/TRBV12-4
D: TRBD1
size: NA
CDR3: CANSPGGGETQYF
DNA: TGTGCCAACAGTCCAGGGGGCGGGGAGACCCAGTACTTC

J: TRBJ2-7
V: TRBV3-1/TRBV3-2
D: NA
size: NA
CDR3: CASSQDGRGGEQYF
DNA: TGTGCCAGCAGCCAAGACGGCAGGGGCGGGGAGCAGTACTTC

J: TRBJ1-5
V: TRBV28
D: TRBD1
size: NA
CDR3: CASLSPTTGGSHQPQHF
DNA: TGTGCCAGCCTGTCCCCAACCACAGGGGGAAGTCATCAGCCCCAGCATTTT

J: TRBJ1-2
V: TRBV5-1
D: NA
size: NA
CDR3: CASSYRDSALPLYGYTF
DNA: TGCGCCAGCAGCTATCGCGACAGCGCGCTACCTCTCTATGGCTACACCTTC

J: TRBJ2-7
V: TRBV5-1
D: TRBD1
size: NA
CDR3: CASSKGQDYEQYF
DNA: TGCGCCAGCAGCAAGGGACAGGATTACGAGCAGTACTTC

J: TRBJ2-3
V: TRBV18
D: NA
size: NA
CDR3: CASSPLAATSTDTQYF
DNA: TGTGCCAGCTCACCATTAGCAGCCACTAGCACAGATACGCAGTATTTT

J: TRBJ1-5
V: TRBV27
D: TRBD1
size: few
CDR3: CASRTTGNQPQHF
DNA: TGTGCCAGCAGGACGACAGGGAATCAGCCCCAGCATTTT

J: TRBJ1-3
V: TRBV7-9
D: TRBD1
size: NA
CDR3: CASSADRGSGNTIYF
DNA: TGTGCCAGCAGCGCAGACAGGGGCTCTGGAAACACCATATATTTT

J: TRBJ1-2
V: TRBV18
D: NA
size: few
CDR3: CASSPGENYGYTF
DNA: TGTGCCAGCTCACCCGGGGAGAACTATGGCTACACCTTC

J: TRBJ2-3
V: TRBV6-6
D: NA
size: NA
CDR3: CASSYSRDRYF
DNA: TGTGCCAGCAGTTACTCGCGTGATCGGTATTTT

J: TRBJ2-1
V: TRBV18
D: NA
size: once
CDR3: CASSSQGSFDEQFF
DNA: TGTGCCAGCTCATCCCAAGGGAGTTTCGATGAGCAGTTCTTC

J: TRBJ2-7
V: TRBV7-8
D: TRBD1
size: NA
CDR3: CASSLFGQEEDEQYF
DNA: TGTGCCAGCAGCCTATTTGGACAGGAGGAAGACGAGCAGTACTTC

J: TRBJ2-1
V: TRBV10-3
D: NA
size: few
CDR3: CAISDGGALEQFF
DNA: TGTGCCATCAGTGACGGTGGGGCGCTGGAGCAGTTCTTC

J: TRBJ2-2
V: TRBV5-1
D: TRBD1
size: NA
CDR3: CASSLQTGGAGTGELFF
DNA: TGCGCCAGCAGCTTACAGACAGGGGGCGCCGGGACCGGGGAGCTGTTTTTT

J: TRBJ2-3
V: TRBV2
D: TRBD2
size: NA
CDR3: CAGRGGLAGLTDTQYF
DNA: TGTGCCGGACGGGGGGGACTAGCGGGACTCACAGATACGCAGTATTTT

J: TRBJ2-6
V: TRBV7-3
D: NA
size: few
CDR3: CASSPELPGANVLTF
DNA: TGTGCCAGCAGCCCCGAGTTACCTGGGGCCAACGTCCTGACTTTC

J: TRBJ1-1
V: TRBV2
D: TRBD1
size: NA
CDR3: CASKRDRGGTDAFF
DNA: TGTGCCAGCAAAAGGGACAGGGGGGGAACTGACGCTTTCTTT

J: TRBJ2-5
V: TRBV5-4
D: NA
size: NA
CDR3: CASSIRDQETQYF
DNA: TGTGCCAGCAGCATCCGGGACCAAGAGACCCAGTACTTC

J: TRBJ2-3
V: TRBV27
D: NA
size: NA
CDR3: CASSNPLMGSTASSTDTQYF
DNA: TGTGCCAGCAGTAACCCTTTAATGGGATCGACAGCCTCTAGCACAGATACGCAGTATTTT

J: TRBJ2-1
V: TRBV6-1
D: TRBD1
size: NA
CDR3: CASSELQGAAFF
DNA: TGTGCCAGCAGTGAACTTCAGGGGGCCGCGTTCTTC

J: TRBJ2-1
V: TRBV7-6
D: TRBD2
size: NA
CDR3: CASSLLGNSGGYNEQFF
DNA: TGTGCCAGCAGCTTACTGGGAAATAGCGGGGGTTACAATGAGCAGTTCTTC

J: TRBJ2-7
V: TRBV6-2/TRBV6-3
D: TRBD1
size: once
CDR3: CASSQGQISYEQYF
DNA: TGTGCCAGCAGTCAGGGACAGATTTCCTACGAGCAGTACTTC

J: TRBJ1-5
V: TRBV19
D: NA
size: NA
CDR3: CASSWTDYSNQPQHF
DNA: TGTGCCAGTAGTTGGACAGATTATAGCAATCAGCCCCAGCATTTT

J: TRBJ2-3
V: TRBV10-3
D: NA
size: NA
CDR3: CAISASTDTQYF
DNA: TGTGCCATCAGTGCTAGCACAGATACGCAGTATTTT

J: TRBJ2-7
V: TRBV7-2
D: NA
size: NA
CDR3: CASSLDRVGQYF
DNA: TGTGCCAGCAGCTTAGATCGGGTGGGGCAGTACTTC

J: TRBJ2-1
V: TRBV7-8
D: TRBD2
size: NA
CDR3: CASSLGWLAAYNEQFF
DNA: TGTGCCAGCAGCTTAGGTTGGCTAGCGGCTTACAATGAGCAGTTCTTC

J: TRBJ2-3
V: TRBV7-8
D: TRBD1
size: once
CDR3: CASSQRDRVSTDTQYF
DNA: TGTGCCAGCAGTCAACGGGACAGGGTGAGCACAGATACGCAGTATTTT

J: TRBJ1-5
V: TRBV27
D: NA
size: once
CDR3: CASSLYGGENQPQHF
DNA: TGTGCCAGCAGTTTATACGGCGGGGAGAATCAGCCCCAGCATTTT

J: TRBJ2-7
V: TRBV29-1
D: TRBD2
size: NA
CDR3: CSVLVAGVVQYF
DNA: TGCAGCGTTCTGGTAGCGGGAGTCGTGCAGTACTTC

J: TRBJ1-2
V: TRBV7-9
D: TRBD1
size: NA
CDR3: CASSGTTGGVANYGYTF
DNA: TGTGCCAGCAGCGGGACGACAGGGGGCGTAGCTAACTATGGCTACACCTTC

J: TRBJ2-7
V: TRBV7-2
D: NA
size: NA
CDR3: CASSLGRLRSSYEQYF
DNA: TGTGCCAGCAGCTTAGGACGGTTAAGGAGCTCCTACGAGCAGTACTTC

J: TRBJ2-5
V: TRBV28
D: TRBD1
size: NA
CDR3: CASSSPGQGVETQYF
DNA: TGTGCCAGCAGTTCACCGGGACAGGGGGTCGAGACCCAGTACTTC

J: TRBJ1-1
V: TRBV5-1
D: NA
size: NA
CDR3: CASSGQGGDTEAFF
DNA: TGCGCCAGCAGCGGGCAGGGAGGGGACACTGAAGCTTTCTTT

J: TRBJ2-5
V: TRBV7-8
D: NA
size: NA
CDR3: CASSLEASSGTQYF
DNA: TGTGCCAGCAGCTTAGAGGCCTCGTCGGGGACCCAGTACTTC

J: TRBJ1-5
V: TRBV3-1/TRBV3-2
D: NA
size: NA
CDR3: CASSQGEDKVQHF
DNA: TGTGCCAGCAGCCAAGGGGAGGACAAGGTCCAGCATTTT

J: TRBJ2-1
V: TRBV3-1/TRBV3-2
D: NA
size: few
CDR3: CASSQSGGGGEQFF
DNA: TGTGCCAGCAGCCAGTCGGGTGGGGGAGGTGAGCAGTTCTTC

J: TRBJ2-7
V: TRBV11-2
D: TRBD1
size: few
CDR3: CASSRQGYEQYF
DNA: TGTGCCAGCAGCCGACAGGGCTACGAGCAGTACTTC

J: TRBJ1-3
V: TRBV10-3
D: TRBD1
size: NA
CDR3: CAISSGQGSGNTIYF
DNA: TGTGCCATCAGTTCGGGACAGGGCTCTGGAAACACCATATATTTT